This paragraph reports one TCR beta chain. How the authors handled the data: Amplification of reference gene primers provided the estimated nucleated cell counts. TCRdb keeps only in-frame clones here, not all; method: immunoSEQ multiplex PCR. V and J calls and clone size are given by that table; D and trimming were obtained from the DNA. The sample holds about 94,000 clones; roughly 91% are singletons and the top ten take 4.5% to 6%. This specimen comes from a study of blood T cell repertoires in COVID-19. Turning to the study itself: Donors in the United States, Italy and Spain gave samples during acute or convalescent COVID-19. In each case, the material was cDNA or gDNA derived from T cells, B-cell-depleted T cells, or PBMCs.

Germline V gene sequence: CDR1 LGHDT, CDR2 YNNKEL (reference sequence). This CDR3 has 18 amino acids. V lost 1 base to trimming and J lost 2 bases; unmatched junction nucleotides: 11. The specimen was peripheral blood. The sequence was collected from a woman older than 75 with acute or convalescent COVID-19. The J gene is TRBJ2-3, the V gene TRBV3-1 (or the pseudogene TRBV3-2); 8 bases are shared with TRBD2. CDR3 sequence reads: CASSQALSAGGSTDTQYF. CDR3 coding DNA: TGTGCCAGCAGCCAAGCACTTAGCGCGGGGGGATCCACAGATACGCAGTATTTT.